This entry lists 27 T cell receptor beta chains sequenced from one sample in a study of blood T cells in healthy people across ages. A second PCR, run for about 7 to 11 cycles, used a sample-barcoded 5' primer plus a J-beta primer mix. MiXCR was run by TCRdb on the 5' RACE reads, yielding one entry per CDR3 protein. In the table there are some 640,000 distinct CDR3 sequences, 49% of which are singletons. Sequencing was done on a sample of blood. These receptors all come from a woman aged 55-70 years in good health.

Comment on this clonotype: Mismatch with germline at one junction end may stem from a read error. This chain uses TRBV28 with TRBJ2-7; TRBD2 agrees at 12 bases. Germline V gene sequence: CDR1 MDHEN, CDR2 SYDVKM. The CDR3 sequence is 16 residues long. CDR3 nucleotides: TGTGCCGGCAGCCCCTTCGGACTAGCGGGAACCTACGAGCAGTACTTC. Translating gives CAGSPFGLAGTYEQYF.

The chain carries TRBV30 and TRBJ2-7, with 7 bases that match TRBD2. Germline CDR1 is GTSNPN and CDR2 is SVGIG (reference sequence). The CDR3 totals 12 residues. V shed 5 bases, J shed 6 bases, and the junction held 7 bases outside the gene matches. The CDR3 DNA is TGTGCCTGGCAGGCGGGAGTTGGCGAGCAGTACTTC. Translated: CAWQAGVGEQYF.

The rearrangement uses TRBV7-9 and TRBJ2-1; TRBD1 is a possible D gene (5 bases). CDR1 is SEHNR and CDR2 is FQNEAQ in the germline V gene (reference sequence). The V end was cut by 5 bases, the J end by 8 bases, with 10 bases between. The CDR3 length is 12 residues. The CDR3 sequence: CASSARAYEQFF. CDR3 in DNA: TGTGCCAGCAGCGCCAGGGCGTATGAGCAGTTCTTC.

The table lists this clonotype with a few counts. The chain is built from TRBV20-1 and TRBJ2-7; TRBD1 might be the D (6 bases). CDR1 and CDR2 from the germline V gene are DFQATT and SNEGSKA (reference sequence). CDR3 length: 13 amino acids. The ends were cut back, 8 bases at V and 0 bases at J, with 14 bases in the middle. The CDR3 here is CSTWTASSYEQYF. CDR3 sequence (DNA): TGCAGTACCTGGACAGCGAGCTCCTACGAGCAGTACTTC.

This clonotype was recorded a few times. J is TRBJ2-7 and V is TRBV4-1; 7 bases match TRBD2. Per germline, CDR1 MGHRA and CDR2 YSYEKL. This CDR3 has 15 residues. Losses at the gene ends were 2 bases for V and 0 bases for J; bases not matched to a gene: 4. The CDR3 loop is CASSQRGGSSYEQYF. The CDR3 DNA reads TGCGCCAGCAGCCAAAGGGGCGGGAGCTCCTACGAGCAGTACTTC.

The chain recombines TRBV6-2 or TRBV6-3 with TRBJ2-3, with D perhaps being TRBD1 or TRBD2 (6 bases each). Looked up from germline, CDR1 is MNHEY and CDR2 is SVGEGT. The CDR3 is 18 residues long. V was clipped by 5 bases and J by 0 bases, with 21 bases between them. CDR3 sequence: CASSPRAGQRTSTDTQYF. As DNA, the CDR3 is TGTGCCAGCAGTCCCAGGGCGGGACAAAGGACTAGCACAGATACGCAGTATTTT.

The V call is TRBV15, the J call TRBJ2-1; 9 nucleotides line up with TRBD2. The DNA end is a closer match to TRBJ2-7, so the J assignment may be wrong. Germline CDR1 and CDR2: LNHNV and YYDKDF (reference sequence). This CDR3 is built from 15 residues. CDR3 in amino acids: CATSSSTSGYNEQYF. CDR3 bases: TGTGCCACCAGCTCCTCGACTAGCGGTTACAATGAGCAGTACTTC.

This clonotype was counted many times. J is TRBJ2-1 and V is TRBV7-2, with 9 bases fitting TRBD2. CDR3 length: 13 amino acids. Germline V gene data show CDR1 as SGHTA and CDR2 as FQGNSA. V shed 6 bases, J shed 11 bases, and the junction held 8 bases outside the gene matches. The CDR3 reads CASRASGNGKQFF. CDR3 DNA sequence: TGTGCCAGCAGGGCTAGCGGGAACGGGAAGCAGTTCTTC.

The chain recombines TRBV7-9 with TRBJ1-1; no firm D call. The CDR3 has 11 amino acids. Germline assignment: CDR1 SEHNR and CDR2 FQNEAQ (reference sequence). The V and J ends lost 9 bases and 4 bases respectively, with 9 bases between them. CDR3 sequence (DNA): TGTGCCAGTACCCGGGGCACTGAAGCTTTCTTT. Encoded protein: CASTRGTEAFF.

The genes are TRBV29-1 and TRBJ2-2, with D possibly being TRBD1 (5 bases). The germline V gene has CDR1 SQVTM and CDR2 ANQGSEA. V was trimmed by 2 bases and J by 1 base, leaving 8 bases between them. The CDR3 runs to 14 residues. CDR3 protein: CSVETQGNTGELFF. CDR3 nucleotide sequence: TGCAGCGTTGAAACCCAGGGGAACACCGGGGAGCTGTTTTTT.

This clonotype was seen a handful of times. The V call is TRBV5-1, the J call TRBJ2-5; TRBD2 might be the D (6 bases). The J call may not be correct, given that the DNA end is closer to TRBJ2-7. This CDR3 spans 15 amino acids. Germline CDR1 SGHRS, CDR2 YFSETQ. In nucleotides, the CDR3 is TGCGCCAGCAGCCCCCGTGGGACTCGAGCCTACGAGCAGTACTTC. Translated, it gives CASSPRGTRAYEQYF.

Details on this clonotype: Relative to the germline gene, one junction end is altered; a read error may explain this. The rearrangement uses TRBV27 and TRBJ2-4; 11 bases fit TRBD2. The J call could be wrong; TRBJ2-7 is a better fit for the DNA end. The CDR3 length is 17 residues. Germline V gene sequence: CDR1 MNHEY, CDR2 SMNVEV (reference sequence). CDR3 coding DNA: TGTGCCAGGAGTTTATGGGCTAGCGGGAGGTTCGGCAACGAGCAGTACTTC. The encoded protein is CARSLWASGRFGNEQYF.

This CDR3 reads CASAHQILYGYTF. The CDR3 DNA reads as TGTGCCAGCGCACATCAGATTCTCTATGGCTACACCTTC. The rearrangement uses TRBV6-6 and TRBJ1-2; D gene uncertain. In germline, CDR1 is MNHNY, CDR2 SVGAGI (reference sequence). This CDR3 spans 13 amino acids. V lost 8 bases to trimming and J lost 4 bases, with 14 bases between them.

The CDR3 spells CASSLTPGATQETQYF. For the CDR3, the DNA is TGTGCCAGCTCACTCACGCCGGGAGCCACTCAAGAGACCCAGTACTTC. The chain carries TRBV18 and TRBJ2-7, with TRBD2 as a possible D gene (6 bases). The J call may be mistaken, given a closer DNA end match to TRBJ2-5. CDR1 is KGHSH, CDR2 LQKENI, per germline. The CDR3 covers 16 residues.

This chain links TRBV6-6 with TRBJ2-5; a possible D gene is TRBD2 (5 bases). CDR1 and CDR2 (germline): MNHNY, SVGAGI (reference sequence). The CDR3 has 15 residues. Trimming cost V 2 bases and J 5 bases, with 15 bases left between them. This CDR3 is CASSYGRAGWETQYF. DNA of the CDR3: TGTGCCAGCAGTTACGGTCGGGCGGGTTGGGAGACCCAGTACTTC.

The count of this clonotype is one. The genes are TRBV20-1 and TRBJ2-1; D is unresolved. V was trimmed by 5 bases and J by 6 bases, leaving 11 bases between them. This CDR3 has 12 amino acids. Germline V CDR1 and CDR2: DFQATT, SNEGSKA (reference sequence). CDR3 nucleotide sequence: TGCAGTGCTGGAATTGGTCTCAATGAGCAGTTCTTC. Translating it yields CSAGIGLNEQFF.

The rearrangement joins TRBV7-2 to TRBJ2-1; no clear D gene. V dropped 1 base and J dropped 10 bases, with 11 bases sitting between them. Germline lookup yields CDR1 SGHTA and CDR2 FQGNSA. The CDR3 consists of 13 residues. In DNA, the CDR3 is TGTGCCAGCAGCTTAGAACCAAGGGCAGAGCAGTTCTTC. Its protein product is CASSLEPRAEQFF.

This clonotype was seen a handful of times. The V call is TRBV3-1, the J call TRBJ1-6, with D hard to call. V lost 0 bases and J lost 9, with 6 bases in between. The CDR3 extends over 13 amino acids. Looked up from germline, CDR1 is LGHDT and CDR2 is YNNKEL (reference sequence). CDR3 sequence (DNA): TGTGCCAGCAGCCAAGATCTGAGTTCACCCCTCCACTTT. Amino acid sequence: CASSQDLSSPLHF.

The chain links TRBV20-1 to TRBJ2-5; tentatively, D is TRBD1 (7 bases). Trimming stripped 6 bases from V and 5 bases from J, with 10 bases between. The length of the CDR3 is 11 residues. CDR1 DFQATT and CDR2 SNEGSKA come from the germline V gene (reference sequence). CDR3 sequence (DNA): TGCAGTGCACCAGGGGGGGAGACCCAGTACTTC. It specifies CSAPGGETQYF.

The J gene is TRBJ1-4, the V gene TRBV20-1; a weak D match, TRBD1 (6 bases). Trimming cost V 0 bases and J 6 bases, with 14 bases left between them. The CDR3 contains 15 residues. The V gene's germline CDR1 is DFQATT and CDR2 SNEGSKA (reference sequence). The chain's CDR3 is CSAREMTRGYEKLFF. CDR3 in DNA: TGCAGTGCTAGAGAAATGACAAGGGGGTATGAAAAACTGTTTTTT.

The CDR3 protein is CSAIRAQSAEQYF. CDR3 DNA sequence: TGCAGTGCTATACGGGCCCAATCGGCCGAGCAGTACTTC. J is TRBJ2-7 and V is TRBV20-1; no reliable D call. This CDR3 contains 13 residues. V was clipped by 4 bases and J by 6 bases, with 16 bases between them. Per germline, CDR1 DFQATT and CDR2 SNEGSKA (reference sequence).

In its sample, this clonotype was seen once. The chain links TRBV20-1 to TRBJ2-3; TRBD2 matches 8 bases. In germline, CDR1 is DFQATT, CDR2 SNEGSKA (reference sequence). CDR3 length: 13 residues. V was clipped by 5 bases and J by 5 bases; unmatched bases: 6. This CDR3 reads CSAESGRGDTQYF. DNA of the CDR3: TGCAGTGCTGAGAGCGGGAGAGGAGATACGCAGTATTTT.

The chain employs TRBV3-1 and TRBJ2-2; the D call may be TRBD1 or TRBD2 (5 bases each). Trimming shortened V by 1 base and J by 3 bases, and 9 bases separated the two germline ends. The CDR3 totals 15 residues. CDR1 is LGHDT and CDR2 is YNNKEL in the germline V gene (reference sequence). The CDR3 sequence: CASSQGSGHTGELFF. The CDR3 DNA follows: TGTGCCAGCAGCCAAGGCTCGGGACACACCGGGGAGCTGTTTTTT. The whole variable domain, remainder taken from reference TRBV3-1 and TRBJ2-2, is DTAVSQTPKYLVTQMGNDKSIKCEQNLGHDTMYWYKQDSKKFLKIMFSYNNKELIINETVPNRFSPKSPDKAHLNLHINSLELGDSAVYFCASSQGSGHTGELFFGEGSRLTVL.

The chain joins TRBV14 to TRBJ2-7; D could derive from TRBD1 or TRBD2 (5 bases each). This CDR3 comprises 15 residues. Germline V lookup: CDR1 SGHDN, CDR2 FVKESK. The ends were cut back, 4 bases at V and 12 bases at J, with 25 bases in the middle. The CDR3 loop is CASSPGRKIRETRYF. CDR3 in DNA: TGTGCCAGCAGCCCGGGACGGAAGATTAGGGAGACCCGGTACTTC.

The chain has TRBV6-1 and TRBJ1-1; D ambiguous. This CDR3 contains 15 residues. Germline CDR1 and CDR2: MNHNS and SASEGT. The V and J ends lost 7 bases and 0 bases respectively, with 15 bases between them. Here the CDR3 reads CASTDPLGMNTEAFF. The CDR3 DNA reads TGTGCCAGCACCGACCCTCTCGGAATGAACACTGAAGCTTTCTTT.

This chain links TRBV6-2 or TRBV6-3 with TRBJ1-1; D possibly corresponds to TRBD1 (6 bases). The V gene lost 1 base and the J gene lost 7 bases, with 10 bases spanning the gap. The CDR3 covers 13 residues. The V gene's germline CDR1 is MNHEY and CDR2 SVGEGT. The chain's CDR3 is CASSYYREGEAFF. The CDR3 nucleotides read TGTGCCAGCAGTTACTACAGGGAAGGTGAAGCTTTCTTT.

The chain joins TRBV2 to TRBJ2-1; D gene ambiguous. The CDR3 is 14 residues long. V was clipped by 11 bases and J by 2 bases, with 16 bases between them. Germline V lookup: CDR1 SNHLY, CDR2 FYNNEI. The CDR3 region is CAGMGRETYNEQFF. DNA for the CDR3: TGTGCCGGCATGGGCCGAGAGACCTACAATGAGCAGTTCTTC.